The source of this T cell receptor beta chain is a study of T cells in Graves' hyperthyroidism and ophthalmopathy. Study information: Peripheral blood sampling occurred at initial diagnosis, before any treatment. Study-wide results and limits: Ophthalmopathy could be told apart from stable hyperthyroidism with a 13 V-J model.

Those with hyperthyroidism were 18 to 65 years old, newly diagnosed, and ill for under 2 months. Those patients with uncontrolled infection, other autoimmune disease, pregnancy or lactation were excluded. This clonotype showed up just a few times. The antigen remains unidentified. V shed 6 bases and J shed 0 bases, with 12 bases lying between them. The CDR3 has 15 residues. Amplification of TCR beta CDR3 regions was performed using RNA transcripts as template. The TCR CDR3 was amplified in a first-round RT-PCR using the HTBI primer set. TCRdb re-called the multiplex PCR reads with MiXCR, one entry per CDR3 protein. Of 300,000 to 400,000 distinct CDR3 sequences in the sample, around 20% are singletons; the top ten hold over 45%.

The sequencing sample was made of blood. This receptor was identified in a woman aged 45-65 years with Graves' hyperthyroidism. This chain connects TRBV12-3 or TRBV12-4 to TRBJ2-4, with a possible D match to TRBD1 (6 bases). As DNA, the CDR3 is TGTGCCAGCAGCCTGGACAGTCTAGCCAAAAACATTCAGTACTTC. It codes for CASSLDSLAKNIQYF.